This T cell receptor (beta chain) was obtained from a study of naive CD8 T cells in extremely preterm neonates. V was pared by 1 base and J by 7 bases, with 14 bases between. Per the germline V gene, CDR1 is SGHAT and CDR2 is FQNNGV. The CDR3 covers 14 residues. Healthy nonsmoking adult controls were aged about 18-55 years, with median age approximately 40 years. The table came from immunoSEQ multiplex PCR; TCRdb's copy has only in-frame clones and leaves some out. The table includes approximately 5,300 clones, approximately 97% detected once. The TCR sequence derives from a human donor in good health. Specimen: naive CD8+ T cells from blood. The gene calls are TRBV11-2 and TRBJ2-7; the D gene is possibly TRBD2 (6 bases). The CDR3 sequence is CASSLVRRAGEQYF. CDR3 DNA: TGTGCCAGCAGCTTAGTTCGGCGGGCGGGGGAGCAGTACTTC.